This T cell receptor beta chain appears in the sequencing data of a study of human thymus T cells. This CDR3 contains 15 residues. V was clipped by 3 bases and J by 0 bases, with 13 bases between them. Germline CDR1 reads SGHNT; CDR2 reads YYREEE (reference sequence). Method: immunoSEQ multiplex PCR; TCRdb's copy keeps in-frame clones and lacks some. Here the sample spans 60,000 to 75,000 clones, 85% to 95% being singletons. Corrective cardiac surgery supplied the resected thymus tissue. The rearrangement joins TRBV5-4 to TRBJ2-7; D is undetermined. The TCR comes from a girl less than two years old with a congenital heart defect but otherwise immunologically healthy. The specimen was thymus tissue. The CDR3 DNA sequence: TGTGCCAGCAGCTCAGGCATCCGGCACTCCTACGAGCAGTACTTC. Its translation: CASSSGIRHSYEQYF.